This T cell receptor beta chain was captured in a study of OX40 agonist ivuxolimab in advanced cancers. Study-level background: Ivuxolimab was an agonistic, fully human IgG2 monoclonal antibody directed against OX40 (CD134), a costimulatory receptor. A male proportion of 70% to 90% and a mean age of roughly 55 years, ranging from about 23 to 90, were recorded for the dose-escalation cohort. The paper reports the monotherapy dose-escalation portion (N = 52 patients) of the phase I ivuxolimab trial. Partial responses occurred in three dose-escalation patients, of whom one had hepatocellular carcinoma and two had cutaneous melanoma. Of the approximately 50 dose-escalation patients, hepatocellular carcinoma was present in 19, melanoma in approximately 15, renal cell carcinoma in 9 and head and neck cancer in 9. Patients were allowed to have had prior anti-PD-1, anti-PD-L1 or anti-CTLA-4 therapy, and 40% of the dose-escalation patients had been treated with checkpoint inhibitors. Intravenous ivuxolimab was administered to patients every 2 weeks at six dose levels: 0.01, 0.1, 0.3, 1.5, 3 and 10 mg/kg. The purpose of peripheral TCRbeta sequencing was to test whether ivuxolimab changed TCR sequence diversity and led to clonal T-cell expansion. Summary of the overall study and its limitations: After ivuxolimab, CD8+ T cells had more expanded clones than CD4+ T cells on average. In the 0.1-3.0 mg/kg groups, partial responders were among the patients with the lowest normalized peripheral clonal expansion, particularly in CD8+ T cells. The antigen specificity of the peripheral T cells that underwent clonal expansion was not determined. At doses of 0.1 to 3.0 mg/kg, clonal expansion of both CD4+ and CD8+ blood T cells was observed from baseline to week 6. Low levels of normalized T-cell clonal expansion were also seen in some patients who did not respond.

Patients with autoimmune disease history or receiving systemic immunosuppression were excluded from the trial. Peripheral blood for TCR sequencing was collected from all dose cohorts at baseline, on cycle 4 day 1, and on cycle 7 day 1. The samples were drawn from a first-in-human, open-label, multicenter phase I dose-escalation trial of ivuxolimab. The trial enrolled adults with locally advanced or metastatic head and neck squamous cell, hepatocellular, melanoma or renal cell carcinoma. CD4+ and CD8+ T cells were sorted separately from peripheral blood before TCR sequencing. Genomic DNA was isolated from the sorted cells so that the TCRbeta CDR3 region could be sequenced. The immunoSEQ Assay was used to sequence the TCRbeta CDR3 regions. The clones in this table, taken by TCRdb from immuneACCESS, are in-frame only. Not every clone is retained; where verified, under half of the shortfall comes from an unresolved V gene, and the cause of the rest is unknown. Recorded for this sample are tens of thousands of clones; 65% to 90% of them occurred a single time. About 0.6% of the sample rests with the top ten.

A word on this clone: There is no known antigen for this receptor. Per-nucleotide qualities are absent, and no much larger clonotype sits a single base away.

Between the V and J ends, shortened by 5 bases and 8 bases respectively, the junction contains 15 bases. The CDR3 runs 13 residues from the cysteine to the phenylalanine. The entry retains the CDR3 DNA only, 39 bases that are in frame from base 1. CDR1 and CDR2, looked up from the germline V gene, are SGHAT and FQNNGV. The rearranged chain carries TRBV11-2 and TRBJ1-2; the D gene cannot be named for sure. The sequence derives from an adult with an advanced solid tumor such as melanoma, head and neck, liver or kidney cancer. Here the sequenced sample was CD4+ or CD8+ T cells sorted from blood, taken in a trial of the OX40 agonist ivuxolimab. At the DNA level, the sequence is TGTGCCAGCAGCAGAGACCCACCGCAGGGCTACACCTTC. Its amino acids are CASSRDPPQGYTF.